A selection of T cell receptor beta chains follows, all from one sample in a study of T cells in Graves' hyperthyroidism and ophthalmopathy. A single record per CDR3 protein comes from TCRdb applying MiXCR to the multiplex PCR reads. The sample lists roughly 640,000 distinct CDR3 sequences; about 16% were seen once. The sample taken for sequencing was blood. These receptors were obtained from a woman in her forties with Graves' ophthalmopathy. Each CDR3 is given with its conserved first and last residue. The D gene is left open where the match is weak. Size tells how often a clone was seen (once, few, many) or the class of an expanded clone, and some rows leave it out.

D: TRBD1; size: many; V: TRBV28; J: TRBJ1-2; CDR3: CASSLSADRGTAYGYTF; DNA: TGTGCCAGCAGTTTAAGCGCAGACAGGGGCACAGCCTATGGCTACACCTTC
D: TRBD2; size: few; V: TRBV20-1; J: TRBJ2-7; CDR3: CSARDGDYGVGGQAGYEQYF; DNA: TGCAGTGCTAGAGACGGGGACTATGGCGTAGGAGGCCAGGCGGGCTACGAGCAGTACTTC
D: .; size: .; V: TRBV6-1; J: TRBJ2-3; CDR3: CASTSPHRSDTQYF; DNA: TGTGCCAGCACGAGCCCTCATAGGTCAGATACGCAGTATTTT
D: .; size: few; V: TRBV28; J: TRBJ2-7; CDR3: CASSLYGGYYEQYF; DNA: TGTGCCAGCAGTTTATATGGGGGCTACTACGAGCAGTACTTC
D: TRBD1; size: many; V: TRBV6-1; J: TRBJ2-5; CDR3: CASSPGGGPVTQYF; DNA: TGTGCCAGCAGCCCAGGGGGTGGGCCTGTGACCCAGTACTTC
D: .; size: many; V: TRBV6-1; J: TRBJ1-6; CDR3: CASSSLGEGDYNSPLHF; DNA: TGTGCCAGCAGTTCCCTCGGGGAGGGTGATTATAATTCACCCCTCCACTTT
D: TRBD2; size: few; V: TRBV7-9; J: TRBJ2-7; CDR3: CASSPTGGLASEQYF; DNA: TGTGCCAGCAGCCCCACGGGGGGTCTAGCCTCCGAGCAGTACTTC
D: .; size: many; V: TRBV3-1; J: TRBJ1-5; CDR3: CASSQDLRGNQPQHF; DNA: TGTGCCAGCAGCCAAGATTTGCGGGGTAATCAGCCCCAGCATTTT
D: TRBD1; size: .; V: TRBV6-1; J: TRBJ2-1; CDR3: CASSRTGGGKNEQFF; DNA: TGTGCCAGCTCACGGACAGGGGGCGGTAAGAATGAGCAGTTCTTC
D: .; size: many; V: TRBV7-6; J: TRBJ2-5; CDR3: CASSPMYQETQYF; DNA: TGTGCCAGCAGCCCCATGTACCAAGAGACCCAGTACTTC
D: TRBD1; size: many; V: TRBV12-3/TRBV12-4; J: TRBJ2-7; CDR3: CASSLGIGTGVTYEQYF; DNA: TGTGCCAGCAGTTTGGGGATTGGGACAGGGGTTACCTACGAGCAGTACTTC
D: .; size: many; V: TRBV3-1; J: TRBJ2-3; CDR3: CASSLTSRGDTQYF; DNA: TGTGCCAGCAGCCTAACCTCCAGGGGAGATACGCAGTATTTT
D: .; size: .; V: TRBV11-3; J: TRBJ2-3; CDR3: CASSLGPGYGTDTQYF; DNA: TGTGCCAGCAGCCTGGGTCCGGGCTATGGGACAGATACGCAGTATTTT
D: TRBD2; size: many; V: TRBV20-1; J: TRBJ2-3; CDR3: CSARDGRGGDTDTQYF; DNA: TGCAGTGCTAGAGATGGCCGGGGGGGGGACACAGATACGCAGTATTTT
D: .; size: many; V: TRBV2; J: TRBJ1-1; CDR3: CASKGELNTEAFF; DNA: TGTGCCAGTAAAGGGGAATTGAACACTGAAGCTTTCTTT
D: TRBD2; size: .; V: TRBV7-3; J: TRBJ2-1; CDR3: CASSRRLAGGVDEQFF; DNA: TGTGCCAGCAGCAGAAGACTAGCGGGAGGGGTTGATGAGCAGTTCTTC
D: .; size: many; V: TRBV6-2/TRBV6-3; J: TRBJ1-5; CDR3: CASCWTSNQPQHF; DNA: TGTGCCAGCTGCTGGACAAGCAATCAGCCCCAGCATTTT
D: .; size: .; V: TRBV7-2; J: TRBJ1-2; CDR3: CASSPRTAVYGYTF; DNA: TGTGCCAGCAGTCCAAGGACGGCCGTCTATGGCTACACCTTC
D: .; size: many; V: TRBV3-1; J: TRBJ2-7; CDR3: CASSPSLGVYEQYF; DNA: TGTGCCAGCAGCCCATCCTTGGGCGTCTACGAGCAGTACTTC
D: .; size: many; V: TRBV2; J: TRBJ2-7; CDR3: CASGTAYEQYF; DNA: TGTGCCAGTGGAACAGCCTACGAGCAGTACTTC
D: .; size: many; V: TRBV5-1; J: TRBJ2-2; CDR3: CASSLVTGPENTGELFF; DNA: TGCGCCAGCAGCTTGGTTACAGGGCCGGAGAACACCGGGGAGCTGTTTTTT
D: TRBD1; size: .; V: TRBV27; J: TRBJ2-7; CDR3: CASRPGGPYEQYF; DNA: TGTGCCAGCAGGCCAGGGGGCCCCTACGAGCAGTACTTC
D: TRBD2; size: few; V: TRBV20-1; J: TRBJ2-5; CDR3: CSARDYLAGAGETQYF; DNA: TGCAGTGCTAGAGATTATCTAGCGGGGGCGGGAGAGACCCAGTACTTC
D: .; size: many; V: TRBV11-2; J: TRBJ1-1; CDR3: CASSSMTAITNTEAFF; DNA: TGTGCCAGCAGCTCAATGACAGCTATTACGAACACTGAAGCTTTCTTT
D: .; size: many; V: TRBV30; J: TRBJ1-5; CDR3: CAWSVQGNQPQHF; DNA: TGTGCCTGGAGTGTACAGGGCAATCAGCCCCAGCATTTT
D: .; size: .; V: TRBV28; J: TRBJ2-2; CDR3: CASTLGRVNTGELFF; DNA: TGTGCCAGCACCCTCGGAAGGGTTAACACCGGGGAGCTGTTTTTT
D: .; size: many; V: TRBV30; J: TRBJ2-7; CDR3: CAWRDSYEQYF; DNA: TGTGCCTGGAGAGACTCATACGAGCAGTACTTC
D: .; size: .; V: TRBV5-6; J: TRBJ2-5; CDR3: CASISGALEETQYF; DNA: TGTGCCAGCATCTCAGGGGCGCTGGAAGAGACCCAGTACTTC
D: TRBD1; size: many; V: TRBV20-1; J: TRBJ1-2; CDR3: CSARDLGGGDYGYTF; DNA: TGCAGTGCTAGAGACTTGGGAGGGGGCGACTATGGCTACACCTTC
D: TRBD2; size: many; V: TRBV20-1; J: TRBJ2-7; CDR3: CSAPRAGGKYEQYF; DNA: TGCAGTGCCCCAAGGGCGGGAGGGAAATACGAGCAGTACTTC
D: TRBD2; size: .; V: TRBV10-3; J: TRBJ2-2; CDR3: CATGTSSTGELFF; DNA: TGTGCCACCGGGACTAGCAGCACCGGGGAGCTGTTTTTT
D: .; size: .; V: TRBV12-3/TRBV12-4; J: TRBJ2-7; CDR3: CASSGPAGITYEQYF; DNA: TGTGCCAGCAGTGGGCCCGCAGGGATTACCTACGAGCAGTACTTC
D: .; size: .; V: TRBV12-3/TRBV12-4; J: TRBJ2-3; CDR3: CASTWGVVSSTDTQYF; DNA: TGTGCCAGCACCTGGGGGGTTGTATCTAGCACAGATACGCAGTATTTT
D: TRBD2; size: .; V: TRBV20-1; J: TRBJ2-3; CDR3: CSARAPRTSGRSDTQYF; DNA: TGCAGTGCTAGGGCCCCCCGTACTAGCGGGAGGTCAGATACGCAGTATTTT
D: .; size: many; V: TRBV3-1; J: TRBJ1-6; CDR3: CASSTGTINSPLHF; DNA: TGTGCCAGCAGCACCGGGACCATTAATTCACCCCTCCACTTT
D: TRBD1; size: few; V: TRBV5-1; J: TRBJ2-7; CDR3: CASSLGQGVPDEQYF; DNA: TGCGCCAGCAGCTTGGGACAGGGCGTTCCGGACGAGCAGTACTTC
D: .; size: many; V: TRBV6-1; J: TRBJ2-7; CDR3: CASSDPLPGEEQYF; DNA: TGTGCCAGCAGTGATCCCCTCCCCGGTGAAGAGCAGTACTTC
D: TRBD2; size: few; V: TRBV7-9; J: TRBJ2-1; CDR3: CASSLGWGGGNEQFF; DNA: TGTGCCAGCAGCTTAGGTTGGGGCGGGGGGAATGAGCAGTTCTTC
D: TRBD2; size: many; V: TRBV2; J: TRBJ2-1; CDR3: CASKGAGGPGNEQFF; DNA: TGTGCCAGCAAAGGAGCGGGAGGGCCGGGAAATGAGCAGTTCTTC
D: .; size: .; V: TRBV12-3/TRBV12-4; J: TRBJ1-2; CDR3: CASSLGGGTFYGYTF; DNA: TGTGCCAGCAGTTTGGGGGGAGGGACATTCTATGGCTACACCTTC
D: TRBD2; size: many; V: TRBV11-2; J: TRBJ2-7; CDR3: CASSFLAGGYEQYF; DNA: TGTGCCAGCAGCTTCCTAGCGGGAGGCTACGAGCAGTACTTC
D: TRBD2; size: .; V: TRBV5-1; J: TRBJ2-1; CDR3: CASSLVLAEPLNEQFF; DNA: TGCGCCAGCAGCTTGGTTCTAGCGGAGCCCCTTAATGAGCAGTTCTTC
D: .; size: many; V: TRBV6-1; J: TRBJ2-1; CDR3: CASTETGTRDEQFF; DNA: TGTGCCAGCACCGAGACGGGAACCCGGGATGAGCAGTTCTTC
D: .; size: few; V: TRBV7-9; J: TRBJ2-7; CDR3: CASSPDKGVSEQYF; DNA: TGTGCCAGCAGCCCGGATAAGGGGGTCTCCGAGCAGTACTTC
D: .; size: .; V: TRBV5-1; J: TRBJ1-5; CDR3: CASSLVGGLQPQHF; DNA: TGCGCCAGCAGCTTGGTCGGGGGACTTCAGCCCCAGCATTTT
D: .; size: few; V: TRBV20-1; J: TRBJ2-1; CDR3: CSANPPSGQFSGLNYNEQFF; DNA: TGCAGTGCTAACCCCCCCTCGGGACAGTTTTCGGGACTTAACTACAATGAGCAGTTCTTC
D: .; size: .; V: TRBV10-1; J: TRBJ2-5; CDR3: CASSGLLGPLEETQYF; DNA: TGCGCCAGCAGTGGATTACTAGGGCCGCTTGAAGAGACCCAGTACTTC
D: TRBD1; size: few; V: TRBV20-1; J: TRBJ2-1; CDR3: CRLHPGTGVEQFF; DNA: TGCAGACTTCACCCCGGGACAGGGGTTGAGCAGTTCTTC
D: TRBD2; size: many; V: TRBV12-3/TRBV12-4; J: TRBJ2-7; CDR3: CASSFGLTSGRSYEQYF; DNA: TGTGCCAGCAGTTTCGGCTTGACTAGCGGGAGGAGTTACGAGCAGTACTTC
D: .; size: .; V: TRBV28; J: TRBJ2-7; CDR3: CASSLLWGITYERYF; DNA: TGTGCCAGCAGTTTGCTTTGGGGAATAACCTACGAGCGGTACTTC
D: .; size: many; V: TRBV5-1; J: TRBJ2-7; CDR3: CASSSGRSIYEQYF; DNA: TGCGCCAGCAGCTCGGGTCGGAGTATCTACGAGCAGTACTTC
D: .; size: many; V: TRBV7-9; J: TRBJ2-5; CDR3: CASSLETRGKETQYF; DNA: TGTGCCAGCAGCTTAGAAACTAGAGGAAAGGAGACCCAGTACTTC
D: .; size: few; V: TRBV10-3; J: TRBJ1-3; CDR3: CASSEADPSGNTIYF; DNA: TGTGCCAGCAGTGAAGCAGACCCGTCTGGAAACACCATATATTTT
D: TRBD1; size: .; V: TRBV20-1; J: TRBJ2-1; CDR3: CSARGAGNRGNEQFF; DNA: TGCAGTGCCAGAGGGGCCGGTAACAGGGGCAATGAGCAGTTCTTC
D: TRBD2; size: many; V: TRBV20-1; J: TRBJ2-1; CDR3: CSARDSAGGDEQFF; DNA: TGCAGTGCTAGAGATTCGGCGGGAGGCGATGAGCAGTTCTTC
D: TRBD2; size: many; V: TRBV20-1; J: TRBJ2-7; CDR3: CSSQREDWDEQYF; DNA: TGCAGTTCCCAGCGGGAGGATTGGGACGAGCAGTACTTC
D: .; size: .; V: TRBV20-1; J: TRBJ2-7; CDR3: CSARGKSTYEQYF; DNA: TGCAGTGCTAGAGGCAAGTCAACCTACGAGCAGTACTTC
D: TRBD1; size: many; V: TRBV5-1; J: TRBJ2-3; CDR3: CASSDGQGFSTDTQYF; DNA: TGCGCCAGCAGCGACGGACAGGGTTTTAGCACAGATACGCAGTATTTT
D: .; size: few; V: TRBV20-1; J: TRBJ2-3; CDR3: CSARDGWIATTDTQYF; DNA: TGCAGTGCTAGAGATGGGTGGATAGCGACCACAGATACGCAGTATTTT